The 17 T cell receptor beta chains below all came from one sample that was sequenced in a study of Graves' ophthalmopathy and Graves' hyperthyroidism. The TCR beta CDR3 regions underwent amplification from RNA transcripts. First-round RT-PCR relied on HTBI primers, and a second-round multiplex PCR came next. One entry per CDR3 protein, called by TCRdb with MiXCR from the multiplex PCR reads. This sample has hundreds of thousands of distinct CDR3 sequences, with over 40% found just once. Sequenced sample: peripheral blood. These receptors all come from an adult man with Graves' ophthalmopathy.

This clonotype was counted many times. The chain recombines TRBV7-9 with TRBJ2-7; D remains ambiguous. The ends were cut back, 2 bases at V and 5 bases at J, with 10 bases in the middle. Germline V CDR1 and CDR2: SEHNR, FQNEAQ (reference sequence). The CDR3 is 13 residues long. The CDR3 protein is CASSLIGIDEQYF. The CDR3 bases are TGTGCCAGCAGCTTAATTGGTATCGACGAGCAGTACTTC.

This clonotype has only a few counts. The J gene is TRBJ2-7, the V gene TRBV14, with D tentatively TRBD1 (7 bases). Germline CDR1 is SGHDN and CDR2 is FVKESK. The germline V and J ends were trimmed by 8 bases and 4 bases, with 24 bases remaining between them. This CDR3 has 16 amino acids. CDR3 DNA sequence: TGTGCCAGCTCACTGCGATCCACAGGGGAGGTTTACGAGCAGTACTTC. Protein sequence: CASSLRSTGEVYEQYF.

The chain carries TRBV15 and TRBJ1-2; D perhaps matches TRBD1 (6 bases). The V end lost 3 bases, the J end lost 6 bases, and 14 bases lay between the germline ends. The V gene's germline CDR1 is LNHNV and CDR2 YYDKDF (reference sequence). The CDR3 spans 14 residues. CDR3 sequence: CATSSETGQDGYTF. As DNA, the CDR3 is TGTGCCACCAGCAGTGAGACAGGTCAGGATGGCTACACCTTC.

The rearrangement links TRBV2 to TRBJ2-1; 7 positions match TRBD1. Germline assignment: CDR1 SNHLY and CDR2 FYNNEI. Germline trimming cut 4 bases from V and 5 bases from J; bases unmatched to any gene: 11. The CDR3 contains 16 residues. This CDR3 is CASSALRDSHDNEQFF. DNA for the CDR3: TGTGCCAGCAGTGCGCTCCGGGACAGTCACGACAATGAGCAGTTCTTC.

The gene calls are TRBV9 and TRBJ2-7; TRBD1 might be the D (6 bases). Trimming cost V 4 bases and J 3 bases, with 23 bases left between them. Germline V lookup: CDR1 SGDLS, CDR2 YYNGEE. The CDR3 consists of 17 residues. This chain's CDR3 is CASSQDRGSGIDYEQYF. The CDR3 DNA sequence: TGTGCCAGCAGCCAAGATAGGGGGTCAGGGATCGACTACGAGCAGTACTTC.

This chain joins TRBV11-2 and TRBJ2-5; 11 bases fit TRBD2. The J call may be wrong; the DNA end is better matched by TRBJ2-7. The CDR3 is 16 residues long. From germline, CDR1 is SGHAT and CDR2 FQNNGV. In DNA form, the CDR3 reads TGTGCCAGCAGCTCAGGGGGGACTAGCGGAGCCTACGAGCAGTACTTC. This translates into CASSSGGTSGAYEQYF.

This clonotype was picked up many times. The chain carries TRBV10-3 and TRBJ2-5; the match to TRBD2 covers 7 bases. The length of the CDR3 is 13 residues. Germline assignment: CDR1 ENHRY and CDR2 SYGVKD. Trimming at V came to 3 bases and at J to 5 bases, leaving 3 bases not matched to a gene. Written as DNA, the CDR3 is TGTGCCATCAGTGATTTGGGAGGGGAGACCCAGTACTTC. Encoded protein: CAISDLGGETQYF.

This clonotype came up many times. The chain is built from TRBV7-9 and TRBJ1-4, with D tentatively TRBD1 (6 bases). The CDR3 is 16 amino acids. The V gene lost 5 bases and the J gene lost 2 bases, with 15 bases spanning the gap. Germline lookup yields CDR1 SEHNR and CDR2 FQNEAQ (reference sequence). The DNA for the CDR3 is TGTGCCAGCAGCACACCCTGGGGGCAGACTAATGAAAAACTGTTTTTT. Amino acid sequence: CASSTPWGQTNEKLFF.

This clonotype was detected only a few times. The V call is TRBV5-8, the J call TRBJ2-5; 8 bases match TRBD2. Germline V CDR1 and CDR2: SGHTS, YDEGEE. V lost 1 base, J lost 0 bases, and 5 bases stayed unmatched. The CDR3 consists of 16 residues. CDR3 amino acids: CASSLWLAGHQETQYF. CDR3 bases: TGTGCCAGCAGCTTGTGGCTAGCGGGCCACCAAGAGACCCAGTACTTC.

This clonotype has at least ten counts. The genes are TRBV7-9 and TRBJ2-7; D is undetermined. Germline CDR1 is SEHNR and CDR2 is FQNEAQ (reference sequence). This CDR3 spans 12 amino acids. V was cut by 2 bases and J by 6 bases, with 8 bases left in between. The CDR3 DNA is TGTGCCAGCAGCTTACGGATTTCCGAGCAGTACTTC. Translation gives CASSLRISEQYF.

On this clonotype itself: This may come from a read error, since a much larger clone is one base off. The chain carries TRBV2 and TRBJ1-1; 9 bases line up with TRBD1. The CDR3 loop spans 16 amino acids. The trim removed 5 bases at V and 1 base at J, leaving 8 bases unmatched. The germline gives CDR1 SNHLY, CDR2 FYNNEI. Written as DNA, the CDR3 is TGTGCCAGCAGTCCACAGGGGGCGCGTGGGAACACTGAAGCTTTCTTT. This sequence encodes CASSPQGARGNTEAFF.

The CDR3 nucleotides are TGTGCCAGCAGTTACGCCGGGACAGGCATAGATACGCAGTATTTT. It specifies CASSYAGTGIDTQYF. V and J are TRBV7-8 and TRBJ2-3, with TRBD1 matching 8 bases. The CDR3 sequence is 15 residues long. Unmatched junction bases numbered 10, after V lost 6 bases and J lost 5 bases. The germline CDR1 and CDR2 sequences are SGHVS and FQNEAQ.

On this clonotype: Because it lacks the conserved phenylalanine or tryptophan at the end, this CDR3 is likely a read error. The chain carries TRBV13 and TRBJ1-5; D is unclear. Trimming cost V 5 bases and J 3 bases, with 14 bases left between them. Per germline, CDR1 PRHDT and CDR2 FYEKMQ (reference sequence). This CDR3 has 15 amino acids. The CDR3 loop reads CASSQANAYNQPQHY. The DNA of the CDR3 is TGTGCCAGCAGCCAAGCTAACGCCTACAATCAGCCCCAGCATTAT.

This clonotype was observed a few times. The CDR3 here is CASSRGGPDSYEQYF. Written as DNA, the CDR3 is TGCGCCAGCAGCCGCGGGGGACCTGACTCCTACGAGCAGTACTTC. The V call is TRBV5-1, the J call TRBJ2-7; 7 bases line up with TRBD2. This CDR3 is 15 amino acids long. Germline V lookup: CDR1 SGHRS, CDR2 YFSETQ. V was pared by 4 bases and J by 0 bases, with 7 bases of the junction left unmatched.

The chain employs TRBV10-3 and TRBJ1-6; 8 positions agree with TRBD1. In germline, CDR1 is ENHRY, CDR2 SYGVKD. V dropped 11 bases and J dropped 10; count of bases not matched to a gene: 10. CDR3 size: 13 residues. This chain's CDR3 is CAVSLDRASPLHF. In nucleotides, the CDR3 is TGTGCCGTCTCTTTGGACAGGGCCTCACCCCTCCACTTT.

A few counts support this clonotype. CDR3 in amino acids: CASVGGSARQETQYF. CDR3 sequence (DNA): TGTGCCAGCGTTGGAGGTTCGGCTCGTCAAGAGACCCAGTACTTC. The rearrangement links TRBV7-9 to TRBJ2-5, with D tentatively TRBD2 (5 bases). The CDR3 loop spans 15 amino acids. V lost 8 bases and J lost 2, with 18 bases in between. Germline V CDR1 and CDR2: SEHNR, FQNEAQ (reference sequence).

In this sample, this clonotype turned up many times. The rearrangement links TRBV13 to TRBJ1-2; 7 nucleotides line up with TRBD1. The V segment lost 3 bases and the J segment 2 bases; nucleotides outside the gene matches: 6. Germline V gene data show CDR1 as PRHDT and CDR2 as FYEKMQ (reference sequence). This CDR3 region has 15 residues. The CDR3: CASSFRDRPNYGYTF. CDR3 DNA: TGTGCCAGCAGCTTTAGGGACAGACCCAACTATGGCTACACCTTC.